The rows below give T cell receptor beta chains drawn from one sample of a study of metastatic and nonmetastatic thyroid tumors. TCRdb re-called the PCR reads through MiXCR. The sample lists around 22,000 clones; roughly a fifth were seen once. Sequenced sample: blood. These receptors were obtained from a female donor with papillary thyroid cancer or a benign thyroid nodule (not recorded which). Some clones in this sample may be carry-over from other donors' samples. Both conserved end residues are part of each CDR3. D genes are given only for firm matches. Size values are once, few and many counts, or a class for expanded clones, and some rows have none.

V	J	size	D	CDR3	DNA
TRBV28	TRBJ2-7	few	-	CAIQPGTVGYEQYF	TGTGCCATCCAACCGGGTACAGTTGGCTACGAGCAGTACTTC
TRBV19	TRBJ1-3	many	-	CASSIPGNTIYF	TGTGCCAGTAGTATCCCCGGAAACACCATATATTTT
TRBV27	TRBJ2-7	medium-sized	-	CATGGNGRAWNEQYF	TGTGCCACAGGGGGAAACGGGAGGGCTTGGAATGAGCAGTACTTC
TRBV12-3/TRBV12-4	TRBJ1-3	many	TRBD1	CAIDRASGNTIYF	TGTGCCATCGACAGGGCTTCTGGAAACACCATATATTTT
TRBV10-3	TRBJ2-1	-	-	CANSDKGHIELFF	TGTGCCAACAGTGATAAGGGACACATTGAGCTGTTCTTC
TRBV29-1	TRBJ2-7	many	-	CSVDLLGSYEQYF	TGCAGCGTTGATTTGTTGGGCAGCTACGAGCAGTACTTC
TRBV5-1	TRBJ1-1	-	-	CASTSLDSMNTEAFF	TGCGCCAGCACCTCTCTTGACAGCATGAACACTGAAGCTTTCTTT
TRBV28	TRBJ2-7	medium-sized	-	CASSLISGPYEQYF	TGTGCCAGCAGTTTAATTAGCGGACCCTACGAGCAGTACTTC
TRBV28	TRBJ1-1	-	-	CAAFSGKGSPEAFF	TGTGCCGCTTTTTCCGGGAAAGGTTCTCCTGAAGCTTTCTTT
TRBV6-1	TRBJ1-2	many	TRBD1	CASSEAGTGYGYTF	TGTGCCAGCAGTGAAGCCGGGACAGGCTATGGCTACACCTTC